This entry lists 13 T cell receptor beta chains sequenced from one sample in a study of blood T cell repertoires in COVID-19. Produced via immunoSEQ multiplex PCR; TCRdb's table is partial and in-frame only. The sample holds 13,000 to 15,000 clones, around 87% seen once. The sequenced sample was peripheral blood. The receptors were sampled from a human donor in a cohort sampled during active COVID-19.

V gene TRBV5-1 combines with J gene TRBJ2-5; tentatively, D is TRBD1 (6 bases). Trimming removed 2 bases from V and 2 bases from J, with 13 bases in between. CDR3 length: 15 amino acids. Germline values: CDR1 SGHRS, CDR2 YFSETQ. The CDR3 sequence: CASSLGGSDQETQYF. The CDR3 DNA is TGCGCCAGCAGCTTAGGGGGATCGGATCAAGAGACCCAGTACTTC.

The table lists this clone with a few counts. V and J are TRBV9 and TRBJ2-7, with 7 bases that match TRBD1. The CDR3 consists of 16 residues. The V gene's germline CDR1 is SGDLS and CDR2 YYNGEE. The V and J ends lost 0 bases and 6 bases, in that order; junction bases with no gene match: 12. The CDR3 region is CASSVEFKTGRREQYF. The CDR3 bases are TGTGCCAGCAGCGTAGAATTTAAGACAGGGCGTCGCGAGCAGTACTTC.

The chain joins TRBV11-2 to TRBJ2-7, with TRBD2 as a possible D gene (5 bases). Germline assignment: CDR1 SGHAT and CDR2 FQNNGV. The CDR3 loop spans 14 amino acids. Between the trimmed V and J ends, which lost 5 bases and 5 bases, there was a span of 16 bases. The CDR3 loop reads CASSPQLGPHEQYF. The DNA of the CDR3 is TGTGCCAGCAGCCCCCAACTAGGCCCCCACGAGCAGTACTTC.

This clone has just one count. This chain connects TRBV18 to TRBJ1-1; TRBD1 is a possible D gene (5 bases). Trimming pared 1 base from V and 5 bases from J, leaving 11 bases between. The germline V gene has CDR1 KGHSH and CDR2 LQKENI. The CDR3 is 14 residues long. CDR3 loop: CASSPRAGRTEAFF. The CDR3 coding sequence is TGTGCCAGCTCACCACGGGCGGGGCGAACTGAAGCTTTCTTT.

This clone was seen once. J is TRBJ1-3 and V is TRBV4-3; D perhaps matches TRBD1 (5 bases). CDR1 is LGHNA and CDR2 is YSLEER in the germline V gene. The CDR3 runs to 15 residues. V lost 0 bases and J lost 4, with 10 bases in between. The CDR3 nucleotides read TGCGCCAGCAGCCAAGATTTTGGGGGGGGAAACACCATATATTTT. This encodes CASSQDFGGGNTIYF.

The chain combines TRBV6-6 with TRBJ1-1, with D possibly being TRBD1 (5 bases). Trimming took off 7 bases at V and 0 bases at J, with 12 bases between the two ends. Germline values: CDR1 MNHNY, CDR2 SVGAGI (reference sequence). The CDR3 runs 14 residues. CDR3 loop: CASTIDSMNTEAFF. The CDR3 region has the DNA TGTGCCAGCACCATAGACAGTATGAACACTGAAGCTTTCTTT.

The chain employs TRBV9 and TRBJ2-2, with a weak D call TRBD2 (5 bases). V was shortened by 4 bases and J by 1 base, with 14 bases between the two germline ends. Germline V gene data show CDR1 as SGDLS and CDR2 as YYNGEE. The CDR3 loop spans 16 amino acids. CDR3 region: CASSSRREGNTGELFF. Written as DNA, the CDR3 is TGTGCCAGCAGCTCCCGCCGGGAAGGGAACACCGGGGAGCTGTTTTTT.

This rearrangement joins TRBV7-2 to TRBJ1-1, with TRBD1 identical over 7 bases. Germline loops: CDR1 SGHTA, CDR2 FQGNSA. V was clipped by 6 bases and J by 1 base; unmatched bases: 2. The CDR3 length is 13 residues. CDR3 residues: CASSRQGNTEAFF. As DNA, the CDR3 is TGTGCCAGCAGTAGACAGGGGAACACTGAAGCTTTCTTT.

This sequence joins TRBV24-1 and TRBJ2-5, with TRBD2 identical over 12 bases. The CDR3 is 16 residues long. Germline CDR1 is KGHDR and CDR2 is SFDVKD. Trimming removed 2 bases from V and 5 bases from J; junction bases left unmatched: 5. CDR3: CATSDSASGRAETQYF. The CDR3 DNA is TGTGCCACCAGTGATTCAGCTAGCGGGAGGGCGGAGACCCAGTACTTC.

The chain has TRBV11-2 and TRBJ2-1, with 13 bases that match TRBD2. Per the germline V gene, CDR1 is SGHAT and CDR2 is FQNNGV. V lost 4 bases, J lost 7 bases, and 10 bases stayed unmatched. This CDR3 is built from 17 residues. The CDR3: CASSSLLTSGGYNEQFF. The CDR3 DNA sequence: TGTGCCAGCAGCTCCCTCCTGACTAGCGGGGGGTATAATGAGCAGTTCTTC.

V gene TRBV27 combines with J gene TRBJ1-5, with 7 bases that match TRBD1. Germline CDR1 MNHEY, CDR2 SMNVEV (reference sequence). Trimming took 6 bases from V and 2 from J; bases not matched to a gene: 4. The CDR3 contains 14 residues. As DNA, the CDR3 is TGTGCCAGCAGAGTGGGGACAGGCAATCAGCCCCAGCATTTT. Encoded protein: CASRVGTGNQPQHF.

The rearrangement links TRBV6-5 to TRBJ2-3, with TRBD1 matching 9 bases. From germline, CDR1 is MNHEY and CDR2 SVGAGI. V lost 6 bases to trimming and J lost 0 bases; unmatched junction nucleotides: 4. The CDR3 covers 15 residues. The CDR3 sequence: CASRTTGGSTDTQYF. CDR3 nucleotide sequence: TGTGCCAGCAGAACGACAGGGGGAAGCACAGATACGCAGTATTTT.

CDR3 sequence: CASSYLKSNNEQFF. In DNA, the CDR3 is TGTGCCAGCAGCTATCTTAAATCAAACAATGAGCAGTTCTTC. The rearrangement joins TRBV28 to TRBJ2-1; D unclear. The V gene lost 6 bases and the J gene lost 5 bases, with 14 bases spanning the gap. Germline V gene data show CDR1 as MDHEN and CDR2 as SYDVKM. CDR3 length: 14 amino acids.